The 12 T cell receptor beta chains below all came from one sample that was sequenced in a study of blood T cells in healthy people across ages. A second roughly 6 to 12 cycle PCR used barcoded and J-beta primers. TCRdb itself ran the 5' RACE reads through MiXCR, one entry per CDR3 protein. The table records a few hundred thousand distinct CDR3 sequences, roughly a quarter of them present only once. This sample was shared with a second study, whose subject was T cells of mothers and their children.

The sample taken for sequencing was blood. The source is a boy aged 2 to 10 in good health.

The J gene is TRBJ2-7, the V gene TRBV15; 8 bases match TRBD1. The DNA end is more similar to TRBJ2-1, so the J call may be wrong. Germline CDR1 LNHNV, CDR2 YYDKDF (reference sequence). This CDR3 comprises 18 residues. The CDR3 sequence: CATSRAKISQGVDNEQFF. The CDR3 DNA is TGTGCCACCAGCAGGGCTAAGATTTCACAGGGGGTGGACAATGAGCAGTTCTTC.

The chain employs TRBV14 and TRBJ1-6; D uncertain. The V gene lost 0 bases and the J gene lost 11 bases, with 8 bases spanning the gap. CDR1 is SGHDN and CDR2 is FVKESK in the germline V gene. The CDR3 loop spans 13 amino acids. CDR3 protein: CASSQEEITPLHF. The CDR3 nucleotides read TGTGCCAGCAGCCAAGAGGAAATCACACCCCTCCACTTT.

This clonotype was found a few times. The J gene is TRBJ2-5, the V gene TRBV11-2, with TRBD1 as a possible D gene (6 bases). The DNA matches TRBJ2-7 better at its end, which makes the J call doubtful. Germline lookup yields CDR1 SGHAT and CDR2 FQNNGV. The CDR3 length is 13 residues. The CDR3 coding sequence is TGTGCCAGCAGTGATGGACAGTCCTACGAGCAGTACTTC. Its protein product is CASSDGQSYEQYF.

This clonotype was recorded a few times. The gene calls are TRBV11-2 and TRBJ2-1; 15 nucleotides match TRBD2. The germline CDR1 and CDR2 sequences are SGHAT and FQNNGV. The V and J ends lost 5 bases and 0 bases, in that order; junction bases with no gene match: 8. The length of the CDR3 is 19 residues. CDR3 nucleotide sequence: TGTGCCAGCAGCCAAACCCGGACTAGCGGGGGGGCCTCCTACAATGAGCAGTTCTTC. It translates to CASSQTRTSGGASYNEQFF.

This clonotype came up a few times. The genes are TRBV10-2 and TRBJ2-6; the match to TRBD2 covers 7 bases. V trimming: 5 bases; J trimming: 2 bases; junction bases outside the gene matches: 9. This CDR3 has 17 residues. CDR1 is WSHSY and CDR2 is SAAADI in the germline V gene. The CDR3 sequence is CASSPGTKAPGANVLTF. The CDR3 DNA sequence: TGCGCCAGCAGTCCCGGGACTAAAGCCCCTGGGGCCAACGTCCTGACTTTC.

In its sample, this clonotype was seen a few times. This rearrangement joins TRBV14 to TRBJ2-3; 7 nucleotides line up with TRBD2. V shed 7 bases and J 3 bases; nucleotides not matched to a gene: 7. Looked up from germline, CDR1 is SGHDN and CDR2 is FVKESK. The CDR3 loop spans 14 amino acids. The CDR3 DNA sequence: TGTGCCAGCACCCCACCAGCGGGAACAGATACGCAGTATTTT. Translated, it gives CASTPPAGTDTQYF.

V usage is TRBV7-6 and J usage is TRBJ2-1; 7 nucleotides agree with TRBD1. The CDR3 spans 15 residues. V was clipped by 6 bases and J by 2 bases; unmatched bases: 7. CDR1 and CDR2 (germline): SGHVS, FNYEAQ. The CDR3 region has the DNA TGTGCCAGCAGATCAACAGGGGCCCCCTACAATGAGCAGTTCTTC. This sequence encodes CASRSTGAPYNEQFF. The full variable domain, rest sourced from reference TRBV7-6 and TRBJ2-1, is GAGVSQSPRYKVTKRGQDVALRCDPISGHVSLYWYRQALGQGPEFLTYFNYEAQQDKSGLPNDRFSAERPEGSISTLTIQRTEQRDSAMYRCASRSTGAPYNEQFFGPGTRLTVL.

This sequence joins TRBV20-1 and TRBJ1-4, with 7 bases aligning to TRBD1. Germline lookup yields CDR1 DFQATT and CDR2 SNEGSKA (reference sequence). CDR3 length: 13 residues. The V and J ends lost 3 bases and 7 bases, in that order; junction bases with no gene match: 5. CDR3 in DNA: TGCAGTGCTAGTAGGCAGGGGGGTGAAAAACTGTTTTTT. Its translation is CSASRQGGEKLFF.

This sequence joins TRBV20-1 and TRBJ2-5, with D possibly matching TRBD2 (7 bases). The V end lost 5 bases, the J end lost 0 bases, and 19 bases lay between the germline ends. The CDR3 runs 16 residues. Germline CDR1 and CDR2: DFQATT and SNEGSKA (reference sequence). For the CDR3, the DNA is TGCAGTGCTTTTGGGGGCGGGGGCCTGTACCAAGAGACCCAGTACTTC. Residues: CSAFGGGGLYQETQYF.

This chain uses TRBV29-1 with TRBJ2-5; 10 bases agree with TRBD2. The DNA matches TRBJ2-1 better at its end, which makes the J call doubtful. The CDR3 totals 15 residues. CDR1 SQVTM and CDR2 ANQGSEA come from the germline V gene. CDR3 sequence: CSLSFTSGIYNEQFF. The DNA of the CDR3 is TGCAGCCTCTCCTTTACTAGCGGGATATACAATGAGCAGTTCTTC.

CDR3 nucleotide sequence: TGTGCCAGCAGCTTTGGAGGGTCATGGACCAAAAACATTCAGTACTTC. Translated: CASSFGGSWTKNIQYF. This chain connects TRBV7-4 to TRBJ2-4, with D possibly being TRBD2 (6 bases). The CDR3 runs 16 residues. Germline values: CDR1 SGHVT, CDR2 SQSDAQ. Trimming removed 3 bases from V and 2 bases from J, with 14 bases in between. The full variable domain, with the rest looked up from reference TRBV7-4 and TRBJ2-4, is GAGVSQSPRYKVAKRGRDVALRCDSISGHVTLYWYRQTLGQGSEVLTYSQSDAQRDKSGRPSGRFSAERPERSVSTLKIQRTEQGDSAVYLCASSFGGSWTKNIQYFGAGTRLSVL.

The chain links TRBV4-2 to TRBJ1-1; no definite D call. This CDR3 is 12 amino acids long. The ends were cut back, 0 bases at V and 9 bases at J, with 8 bases in the middle. In germline, CDR1 is LGHNA, CDR2 YNFKEQ. The CDR3 sequence is CASSQEAGKAFF. The DNA of the CDR3 is TGTGCCAGCAGCCAAGAAGCTGGGAAAGCTTTCTTT.